A selection of T cell receptor beta chains follows, all from one sample in a study of Ad26.COV2.S vaccination and SARS-CoV-2 variants. Profiling relied on immunoSEQ multiplex PCR, and the TCRdb table lists in-frame clones only, not all of them. The profile shows roughly 320,000 clones, about 86% of them singletons. Here the sequenced sample was peripheral blood, taken in a trial of Ad26.COV2.S vaccine versus placebo. These receptors were collected from a person aged 18 to 65 who received the Ad26.COV2.S COVID-19 vaccine or a placebo. The CDR3 runs from the conserved cysteine through the conserved F or W. Fields, in order: D gene, V gene, J gene, clone size, CDR3 DNA, CDR3 protein. The D gene is left open where the match is weak. For some rows the clone size is stated as once, few or many, or as a class when expanded; others skip it.

>.|TRBV29-1|TRBJ1-5|once
TGCAGCGTTGGTGAAGGAGATAGCAATCAGCCCCAGCATTTT
CSVGEGDSNQPQHF
>.|TRBV18|TRBJ2-3|.
TGTGCCAGCTCACCCGGGACATTTAGCACAGATACGCAGTATTTT
CASSPGTFSTDTQYF
>.|TRBV12-3/TRBV12-4|TRBJ1-5|.
TGTGCCAGCAGTCCGGGGAATCAGCCCCAGCATTTT
CASSPGNQPQHF
>TRBD1|TRBV11-2|TRBJ1-3|.
TGTGCCAGCAGCTTAGGAGGCGGGGACAGGGCTGGAAACACCATATATTTT
CASSLGGGDRAGNTIYF
>TRBD2|TRBV4-3|TRBJ2-1|.
TGCGCCAGCAGCCAAGGGAGCGGGGGGGTTGACAATGAGCAGTTCTTC
CASSQGSGGVDNEQFF
>TRBD1|TRBV3-1/TRBV3-2|TRBJ2-2|.
TGTGCCAGCAGCCCTTGGACAGGGGGCATGTCCGGGGAGCTGTTTTTT
CASSPWTGGMSGELFF
>TRBD1|TRBV2|TRBJ1-1|.
TGTGCCAGCAGTGACGGGCAACAGGGGGCGGGCGTGAACACTGAAGCTTTCTTT
CASSDGQQGAGVNTEAFF
>.|TRBV3-1/TRBV3-2|TRBJ2-3|.
TGTGCCAGCAGGGCCCAGACGTCCTCAGAGAGGCCGCAGTATTTT
CASRAQTSSERPQYF
>TRBD2|TRBV14|TRBJ2-5|.
TGTGCCAGCAGCCTGTCGGGGGGGCGGGAGACCCAGTACTTC
CASSLSGGRETQYF
>.|TRBV12-3/TRBV12-4|TRBJ1-2|few
TGTGCCAGCAGCCGACAGGACTATGGCTACACCTTC
CASSRQDYGYTF
>TRBD2|TRBV5-1|TRBJ2-5|once
TGCGCCAGCAGCCGCGCTAGCGGGGGGAAAGAGACCCAGTACTTC
CASSRASGGKETQYF
>.|TRBV21-1|TRBJ2-2|.
TGTGCCAGCAGCCCTAAAGGGGACACCGGGGAGCTGTTTTTT
CASSPKGDTGELFF
>TRBD1|TRBV12-5|TRBJ1-1|few
TGTGCTAGTGGTTTGTCGACAGGGGGCCGGACTGAAGCTTTCTTT
CASGLSTGGRTEAFF
>.|TRBV30|TRBJ1-5|.
TGTGCCTGGGGCCAATATAGCAATCAGCCCCAGCATTTT
CAWGQYSNQPQHF
>.|TRBV3-1/TRBV3-2|TRBJ2-1|.
TGTGCCAGCAGCCTTCCTGGGACCCGATCGCCCCACAATGAGCAGTTCTTC
CASSLPGTRSPHNEQFF
>TRBD2|TRBV2|TRBJ2-5|.
TGTGCCAGCAGTGCATTCTTGAGCGGGGGGAGGGAGACCCAGTACTTC
CASSAFLSGGRETQYF
>.|TRBV4-3|TRBJ2-7|.
TGCGCCAGCAGCCAAGATTTACTCCGGGAGCAGTACTTC
CASSQDLLREQYF
>TRBD1|TRBV11-2|TRBJ2-5|once
TGTGCCAGCAGACTGGGCCTCCCAGGGGGTGAGACCCAGTACTTC
CASRLGLPGGETQYF
>.|TRBV5-1|TRBJ1-3|once
TGCGCCAGCAGCCGTACCACTGAAAACTCTGGAAACACCATATATTTT
CASSRTTENSGNTIYF
>TRBD2|TRBV9|TRBJ2-5|.
TGTGCCAGCAGCGTGCGGACTAGCCCGCGAGAGACCCAGTACTTC
CASSVRTSPRETQYF
>TRBD1|TRBV7-8|TRBJ1-5|.
TGTGCCAGCAGCTTCGGACAGGGCTACAATCAGCCCCAGCATTTT
CASSFGQGYNQPQHF
>.|TRBV5-1|TRBJ2-1|once
TGCGCCAGCAGCTTGCAGGACGGGAGCAATGAGCAGTTCTTC
CASSLQDGSNEQFF
>.|TRBV19|TRBJ1-1|.
TGTGCCAGTAGTCTAGAAGGGGCTGAAGCTTTCTTT
CASSLEGAEAFF
>.|TRBV3-1/TRBV3-2|TRBJ2-5|.
TGTGCCAGCAGCCAAGGACAGGACGCGGGGAAGACCCAGTACTTC
CASSQGQDAGKTQYF
>.|TRBV29-1|TRBJ2-7|.
TGCAGCGTTGAAAAGGGGTACGAGCAGTACTTC
CSVEKGYEQYF
>TRBD1|TRBV29-1|TRBJ1-2|.
TGCAGCGTAATACTCGGGACAGGGCCCAACTATGGCTACACCTTC
CSVILGTGPNYGYTF
>TRBD2|TRBV4-2|TRBJ2-3|.
TGTGCCAGCAGCCGGCCGGGGGGGACAGATACGCAGTATTTT
CASSRPGGTDTQYF
>.|TRBV5-1|TRBJ2-1|.
TGCGCCAGCAGCCGTGGGACCTACAATGAGCAGTTCTTC
CASSRGTYNEQFF
>.|TRBV7-9|TRBJ1-5|once
TGTGCCAGCAGCGGGGAGGCAAATAATCAGCCCCAGCATTTT
CASSGEANNQPQHF
>TRBD2|TRBV3-1/TRBV3-2|TRBJ2-7|.
TGTGCCAGCAGCCAAGAAGCAGCGGGGGGGCCCTACGAGCAGTACTTC
CASSQEAAGGPYEQYF
>.|TRBV4-2|TRBJ1-3|once
TGTGCCAGCAGCCAAGATTGGACTGGAAACACCATATATTTT
CASSQDWTGNTIYF
>.|TRBV12-5|TRBJ2-3|.
TGTGCTAGTGCCTTCCAGGATACGCAGTATTTT
CASAFQDTQYF
>.|TRBV30|TRBJ1-2|.
TGTGCCTGGAGTGCCCCTGTCGAAGCTAACTATGGCTACACCTTC
CAWSAPVEANYGYTF
>TRBD1|TRBV19|TRBJ2-4|.
TGTGCCAGTAGGGACAGGGGGGGTCCAAACATTCAGTACTTC
CASRDRGGPNIQYF
>.|TRBV5-4|TRBJ1-2|.
TGTGCCAGCAGCTTGATGTCTCACTATGGCTACACCTTC
CASSLMSHYGYTF
>TRBD1|TRBV27|TRBJ1-1|.
TGTGCCAGCACACCAGGGGGGAGGACTGAAGCTTTCTTT
CASTPGGRTEAFF